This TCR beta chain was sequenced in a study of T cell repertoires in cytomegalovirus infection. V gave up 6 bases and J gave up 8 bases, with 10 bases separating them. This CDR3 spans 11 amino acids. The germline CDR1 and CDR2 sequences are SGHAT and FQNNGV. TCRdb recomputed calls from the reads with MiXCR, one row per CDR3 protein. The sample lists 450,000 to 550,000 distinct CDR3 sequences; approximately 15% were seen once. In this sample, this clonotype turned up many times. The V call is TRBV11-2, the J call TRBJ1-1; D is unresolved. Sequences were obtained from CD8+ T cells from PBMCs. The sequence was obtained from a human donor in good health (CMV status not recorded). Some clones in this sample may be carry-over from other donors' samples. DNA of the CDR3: TGTGCCAGCAGGCCCTTGTCGGAAGCTTTCTTT. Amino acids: CASRPLSEAFF.